Shown below are 21 T cell receptor beta chains from a single sample sequenced in a study of blood T cells in healthy people across ages. A second PCR, run for roughly 7 to 11 cycles, used a sample-barcoded 5' primer plus a J-beta primer mix. Each CDR3 protein gets one entry after TCRdb re-called the 5' RACE reads with MiXCR. The sample shows 850,000 to 1,000,000 distinct CDR3 sequences, 45% to 60% of them seen only once. Sequencing input: blood. Every receptor here comes from a woman in her sixties in good health.

This clonotype was observed at least ten times. This chain uses TRBV29-1 with TRBJ2-7; TRBD2 matches at 13 bases. Looked up from germline, CDR1 is SQVTM and CDR2 is ANQGSEA. The ends lost 1 base at V and 3 bases at J; junction bases unmatched: 3. The CDR3 covers 15 residues. DNA of the CDR3: TGCAGCGTTGAAGGGACTAGCGGGAGAAACTACGAGCAGTACTTC. Residues: CSVEGTSGRNYEQYF.

There are a few counts of this clonotype. V gene TRBV7-2 combines with J gene TRBJ2-5; D gene ambiguous. Germline V lookup: CDR1 SGHTA, CDR2 FQGNSA. The CDR3 loop spans 13 amino acids. V was clipped by 5 bases and J by 4 bases, with 11 bases between them. The CDR3 DNA follows: TGTGCCAGCAGCCTACATTTAGGAGAGACCCAGTACTTC. It translates to CASSLHLGETQYF.

The chain's CDR3 is CASSLTSSGYGYTF. For the CDR3, the DNA is TGTGCCAGCAGCCTTACAAGCTCTGGCTATGGCTACACCTTC. The V call is TRBV12-3 or TRBV12-4, the J call TRBJ1-2; D gene uncertain. There are 14 residues in the CDR3. V was pared by 6 bases and J by 4 bases, with 15 bases between.

On this clonotype itself: This could be a read error, since a much larger clone is one nucleotide away. The rearrangement uses TRBV7-9 and TRBJ2-7; D is ambiguous. The CDR3 is 11 residues long. The V gene's germline CDR1 is SEHNR and CDR2 FQNEAQ (reference sequence). Here the CDR3 DNA reads TGTGCCGGCAGCCTGAGGTCCGAGCAGTACTTC. It translates to CAGSLRSEQYF.

The table lists this clonotype with many counts. The chain is built from TRBV7-2 and TRBJ1-2; D may be TRBD1 (6 bases). Germline lookup yields CDR1 SGHTA and CDR2 FQGNSA. With 1 base removed from V and 7 bases from J, the gap between germline ends came to 13 bases. The CDR3 has 14 residues. Written as DNA, the CDR3 is TGTGCCAGCAGCTTAGGGGGGGGCTCTAGTGGCTACACCTTC. Protein: CASSLGGGSSGYTF.

This sequence joins TRBV27 and TRBJ2-7; a possible D gene is TRBD2 (5 bases). Trimming shortened V by 2 bases and J by 2 bases, and 10 bases separated the two germline ends. CDR1 is MNHEY, CDR2 SMNVEV, per germline (reference sequence). The CDR3 is 14 residues long. In DNA, the CDR3 is TGTGCCAGCAGTTTAACCGGGAATCCCTACGAGCAGTACTTC. Its protein product is CASSLTGNPYEQYF.

This clonotype showed up just a few times. The chain is built from TRBV29-1 and TRBJ2-7, with 7 bases lining up with TRBD1. Germline loops: CDR1 SQVTM, CDR2 ANQGSEA. V trimming: 4 bases; J trimming: 2 bases; junction bases outside the gene matches: 5. The CDR3 sequence is 13 residues long. The CDR3 nucleotides are TGCAGCGTTGGACAGGGCAGCGCCTACGAGCAGTACTTC. Amino acid sequence: CSVGQGSAYEQYF.

V is TRBV2 and J is TRBJ1-6; D call uncertain. Trimming left V 7 bases short and J 4 bases short, with 14 bases between. The germline CDR1 and CDR2 sequences are SNHLY and FYNNEI. The CDR3 length is 15 residues. The CDR3 spells CASIVNAQYNSPLHF. The CDR3 DNA reads TGTGCCAGCATAGTCAACGCACAGTATAATTCACCCCTCCACTTT.

For this clonotype: One end of the junction does not line up with germline, which may come from a read error. V gene TRBV10-3 combines with J gene TRBJ2-1, with D perhaps TRBD2 (6 bases). CDR1 is ENHRY and CDR2 is SYGVKD in the germline V gene. The CDR3 has 16 residues. This chain's CDR3 is CAISESRGGSYNERFF. The CDR3 bases are TGTGCCATCAGTGAGTCGAGGGGAGGCTCCTACAATGAGCGGTTCTTC.

The table lists this clonotype with many counts. CDR3 residues: CASSQGNSGGGTQYF. Written as DNA, the CDR3 is TGTGCCAGCAGCCAAGGGAACTCCGGAGGTGGGACCCAGTACTTC. This chain links TRBV3-1 with TRBJ2-5, with D tentatively TRBD2 (5 bases). V shed 1 base and J shed 7 bases, with 16 bases lying between them. CDR1 and CDR2 from the germline V gene are LGHDT and YNNKEL (reference sequence). The CDR3 has 15 residues.

The chain joins TRBV28 to TRBJ1-2, with 9 bases matching TRBD1. The CDR3 sequence is 15 residues long. Germline V gives CDR1 MDHEN, CDR2 SYDVKM. Unmatched junction bases numbered 9, after V lost 7 bases and J lost 3 bases. CDR3 residues: CASTLGGQGDYGYTF. The CDR3, as DNA: TGTGCCAGCACCTTGGGGGGACAGGGAGACTATGGCTACACCTTC.

The rearrangement joins TRBV2 to TRBJ2-4; D uncertain. CDR1 and CDR2 (germline): SNHLY, FYNNEI. V gave up 2 bases and J gave up 0 bases, with 11 bases separating them. The CDR3 is 16 amino acids. The CDR3 is CASSEHGQLAKNIQYF. The CDR3, as DNA: TGTGCCAGCAGTGAACACGGTCAGCTAGCCAAAAACATTCAGTACTTC.

The sample holds a few counts of this clonotype. The genes are TRBV20-1 and TRBJ2-1; possible D gene TRBD2, 5 bases. This CDR3 region has 12 residues. V gave up 5 bases and J gave up 4 bases, with 9 bases separating them. The V gene's germline CDR1 is DFQATT and CDR2 SNEGSKA (reference sequence). The CDR3 DNA follows: TGCAGTGCTGCGGGCGGGTACAATGAGCAGTTCTTC. Its translation is CSAAGGYNEQFF.

In its sample, this clonotype was seen many times. The rearrangement links TRBV20-1 to TRBJ2-7; 11 nucleotides agree with TRBD2. With V trimmed by 0 bases and J by 7 bases, 8 bases remained unmatched. Germline CDR1 DFQATT, CDR2 SNEGSKA (reference sequence). The CDR3 is made up of 15 amino acids. The CDR3 DNA is TGCAGTGCTAGAGATAGCGGGAGGGCCTCTTGGGAGCAGTACTTC. This sequence encodes CSARDSGRASWEQYF.

This chain links TRBV10-3 with TRBJ1-1; 9 bases fit TRBD1. V shed 1 base, J shed 5 bases, and the junction held 5 bases outside the gene matches. CDR3 length: 15 amino acids. The germline gives CDR1 ENHRY, CDR2 SYGVKD. As DNA, the CDR3 is TGTGCCATCAGTGAGTTGGGACAGGGAGGGACTGAAGCTTTCTTT. Translating it yields CAISELGQGGTEAFF.

V usage is TRBV6-1 and J usage is TRBJ1-2; D possibly corresponds to TRBD1 (5 bases). This CDR3 comprises 14 residues. CDR1 is MNHNS, CDR2 SASEGT, per germline. The ends were cut back, 2 bases at V and 2 bases at J, with 9 bases in the middle. The chain's CDR3 is CASSEIRQNYGYTF. The CDR3 DNA is TGTGCCAGCAGTGAAATTAGACAGAACTATGGCTACACCTTC.

Comments on this clonotype: One end of the junction varies from germline; a read error may be responsible. This rearrangement joins TRBV20-1 to TRBJ1-1, with D unresolved. The CDR3 sequence is 12 residues long. Germline V gene sequence: CDR1 DFQATT, CDR2 SNEGSKA (reference sequence). This chain's CDR3 is CSARDPNTEAFF. In DNA form, the CDR3 reads TGCAGTGCTAGAGACCCGAACACCGAAGCTTTCTTT.

This chain connects TRBV7-2 to TRBJ2-7; a weak D match, TRBD1 (6 bases). The germline V gene has CDR1 SGHTA and CDR2 FQGNSA. The germline V and J ends were trimmed by 10 bases and 3 bases, with 16 bases remaining between them. The CDR3 is made up of 13 amino acids. The CDR3 region is CATVKKGGYEQYF. The CDR3 DNA sequence: TGTGCCACAGTCAAAAAAGGGGGCTACGAGCAGTACTTC.

This chain connects TRBV7-9 to TRBJ2-7; D ambiguous. The ends were cut back, 1 base at V and 1 base at J, with 8 bases in the middle. The CDR3 sequence is 14 residues long. CDR1 and CDR2 from the germline V gene are SEHNR and FQNEAQ (reference sequence). The CDR3 sequence: CASSLGWESYEQYF. The CDR3 nucleotides are TGTGCCAGCAGCTTAGGGTGGGAATCCTACGAGCAGTACTTC.

The CDR3 nucleotides read TGTGCCAGCAGCGCAAGGGACGGGGGCGCCTACAATGAGCAGTTCTTC. Amino acids: CASSARDGGAYNEQFF. The J gene is TRBJ2-1, the V gene TRBV5-6, with D tentatively TRBD1 or TRBD2 (6 bases each). This CDR3 has 16 residues. The germline CDR1 and CDR2 sequences are SGHDT and YYEEEE. Trimming took off 4 bases at V and 2 bases at J, with 16 bases between the two ends.

The gene calls are TRBV3-1 and TRBJ1-2; the D gene is possibly TRBD1 (6 bases). Germline CDR1 is LGHDT and CDR2 is YNNKEL (reference sequence). V was pared by 3 bases and J by 8 bases, with 13 bases between. This CDR3 contains 13 residues. The chain's CDR3 is CASSHGGLKGYTF. CDR3 nucleotides: TGTGCCAGCAGCCATGGGGGGCTGAAGGGCTACACCTTC.